The 19 T cell receptor beta chains reported below all come from one sample, sequenced in a study of cytomegalovirus exposure and HLA in healthy donors. Vbeta (60) and Jbeta (13) primers were used in the PCR. Using immunoSEQ multiplex PCR, the repertoire was profiled, and TCRdb retains in-frame clones only, with some absent. Of some 120,000 clones listed, 80% are singletons. Material for sequencing was PBMCs. All receptors come from a human donor in good health.

The chain couples TRBV18 to TRBJ2-5; 8 bases align to TRBD1. The CDR3 is made up of 15 amino acids. Germline V CDR1 and CDR2: KGHSH, LQKENI. The V gene end was trimmed by 4 bases and the J gene end by 4 bases; junction bases not matched to a gene: 8. CDR3 sequence: CASSQGQADLETQYF. The DNA for the CDR3 is TGTGCCAGCTCACAGGGACAGGCAGATTTAGAGACCCAGTACTTC.

J is TRBJ2-1 and V is TRBV27; 7 bases align to TRBD1. This CDR3 contains 14 residues. The trim removed 3 bases at V and 7 bases at J, leaving 6 bases unmatched. Germline V gene sequence: CDR1 MNHEY, CDR2 SMNVEV (reference sequence). CDR3: CASSLDRIWNEQFF. For the CDR3, the DNA is TGTGCCAGCAGTTTGGACAGGATTTGGAATGAGCAGTTCTTC.

This chain uses TRBV7-9 with TRBJ2-7; 7 nucleotides align to TRBD2. Germline V gene data show CDR1 as SEHNR and CDR2 as FQNEAQ (reference sequence). This CDR3 has 14 residues. The V segment lost 10 bases and the J segment 3 bases; nucleotides outside the gene matches: 12. Here the CDR3 reads CATESSGANYEQYF. CDR3 bases: TGTGCCACAGAATCTAGCGGAGCAAACTACGAGCAGTACTTC.

V usage is TRBV9 and J usage is TRBJ2-5; D might be TRBD1 (6 bases). The CDR3 length is 14 residues. Per germline, CDR1 SGDLS and CDR2 YYNGEE. Trimming left V 3 bases short and J 2 bases short, with 11 bases between. Here the CDR3 reads CASSAQGRQETQYF. The CDR3 region has the DNA TGTGCCAGCAGCGCACAGGGACGTCAAGAGACCCAGTACTTC.

In nucleotides, the CDR3 is TGTGCCAGCAGTCAAGGGGCCGATGAGCAGTTCTTC. Translating gives CASSQGADEQFF. The chain links TRBV7-9 to TRBJ2-1, with D tentatively TRBD1 (5 bases). The V and J ends lost 6 bases and 8 bases respectively, with 11 bases between them. The germline gives CDR1 SEHNR, CDR2 FQNEAQ (reference sequence). The CDR3 is made up of 12 amino acids.

The chain recombines TRBV2 with TRBJ2-1; 10 positions agree with TRBD1. The CDR3 consists of 15 residues. Germline assignment: CDR1 SNHLY and CDR2 FYNNEI. The trim removed 7 bases at V and 2 bases at J, leaving 5 bases unmatched. Written as DNA, the CDR3 is TGTGCCAGCACCCGGGACAGGGGCGCCTACAATGAGCAGTTCTTC. Protein product: CASTRDRGAYNEQFF.

V and J are TRBV28 and TRBJ1-1; a possible D gene is TRBD1 (6 bases). Germline V gene lookup returns CDR1 MDHEN and CDR2 SYDVKM. The V end was cut by 6 bases, the J end by 1 base, with 9 bases between. CDR3 size: 13 residues. CDR3 loop: CASRIQGNTEAFF. The CDR3 nucleotides read TGTGCCAGCAGGATACAGGGGAACACTGAAGCTTTCTTT.

The chain combines TRBV28 with TRBJ1-5; 8 positions agree with TRBD1. V shed 4 bases and J 2 bases; nucleotides not matched to a gene: 4. The germline CDR1 and CDR2 sequences are MDHEN and SYDVKM. The CDR3 covers 15 residues. CDR3 nucleotides: TGTGCCAGCAGTTCCCAGGGGGCCGGCAATCAGCCCCAGCATTTT. Its protein is CASSSQGAGNQPQHF.

V is TRBV11-2 and J is TRBJ1-2; D might be TRBD1 (5 bases). In germline, CDR1 is SGHAT, CDR2 FQNNGV. With 6 bases removed from V and 1 base from J, the gap between germline ends came to 21 bases. The CDR3 extends over 17 amino acids. DNA for the CDR3: TGTGCCAGCAGGCCGCTTCGGGGGTTTGGGGGTAACTATGGCTACACCTTC. Its translation is CASRPLRGFGGNYGYTF. Based on the CDR3 plus reference TRBV11-2 and TRBJ1-2, the full variable domain is EAGVAQSPRYKIIEKRQSVAFWCNPISGHATLYWYQQILGQGPKLLIQFQNNGVVDDSQLPKDRFSAERLKGVDSTLKIQPAKLEDSAVYLCASRPLRGFGGNYGYTFGSGTRLTVV.

The V call is TRBV27, the J call TRBJ2-5; D possibly corresponds to TRBD2 (5 bases). The germline CDR1 and CDR2 sequences are MNHEY and SMNVEV (reference sequence). Trimming took 8 bases from V and 0 from J, leaving 10 bases between them. This CDR3 is 13 amino acids long. This CDR3 reads CASRKGDQETQYF. The CDR3 coding sequence is TGTGCCAGCCGAAAGGGAGACCAAGAGACCCAGTACTTC.

This clone was detected only a few times. CDR3 protein: CASSYSRALGGYTF. DNA of the CDR3: TGTGCCAGCAGTTACTCCAGGGCGCTGGGGGGCTACACCTTC. The chain has TRBV6-6 and TRBJ1-2; TRBD1 is a possible D gene (5 bases). V was pared by 0 bases and J by 8 bases, with 13 bases between. Germline CDR1 MNHNY, CDR2 SVGAGI (reference sequence). CDR3 length: 14 amino acids.

CDR3 loop: CASSLFQGGNEQFF. DNA for the CDR3: TGTGCCAGCAGCTTATTCCAGGGGGGAAATGAGCAGTTCTTC. The chain links TRBV7-9 to TRBJ2-1; tentative D call: TRBD1 (7 bases). CDR3 length equals 14 residues. Trimming stripped 2 bases from V and 7 bases from J, with 12 bases between. The germline V gene encodes CDR1 SEHNR and CDR2 FQNEAQ (reference sequence).

The rearrangement links TRBV10-3 to TRBJ2-7; D unclear. Between the trimmed V and J ends, which lost 3 bases and 4 bases, there was a span of 13 bases. CDR3 length equals 14 residues. Germline V lookup: CDR1 ENHRY, CDR2 SYGVKD. CDR3 loop: CAISDSHRVYEQYF. CDR3 sequence (DNA): TGTGCCATCAGTGACAGTCATCGGGTTTACGAGCAGTACTTC.

The chain is built from TRBV4-2 and TRBJ2-1, with D perhaps TRBD2 (5 bases). The CDR3 spans 15 residues. The germline V gene encodes CDR1 LGHNA and CDR2 YNFKEQ. Trimming shortened V by 1 base and J by 6 bases, and 13 bases separated the two germline ends. CDR3 loop: CASSQGLALLNEQFF. The CDR3 nucleotides read TGTGCCAGCAGCCAAGGGCTAGCTTTACTCAATGAGCAGTTCTTC.

A remark on this clone: The germline gene is not matched at one end of the junction; a read error may be the cause. The genes are TRBV5-1 and TRBJ1-3, with TRBD1 matching 9 bases. CDR1 and CDR2 (germline): SGHRS, YFSETQ. The CDR3 is 14 residues long. CDR3 loop: CASSAPDRGTTIYF. The CDR3 nucleotides are TGCGCCAGCAGCGCGCCGGACAGGGGAACCACCATATATTTT.

This chain links TRBV28 with TRBJ2-1; perhaps TRBD2 as D (6 bases). V lost 6 bases, J lost 8 bases, and 14 bases lay in between. CDR1 is MDHEN, CDR2 SYDVKM, per germline. CDR3 length equals 13 residues. CDR3 sequence: CASSGGAWYEQFF. As DNA, the CDR3 is TGTGCCAGCAGCGGCGGGGCCTGGTATGAGCAGTTCTTC.

The rearrangement joins TRBV2 to TRBJ2-4; tentatively, D is TRBD2 (6 bases). The CDR3 runs to 14 residues. The V gene's germline CDR1 is SNHLY and CDR2 FYNNEI. V gave up 3 bases and J gave up 6 bases, with 12 bases separating them. This CDR3 is CASSEVGGGNIQYF. CDR3 sequence (DNA): TGTGCCAGCAGTGAGGTCGGGGGAGGAAACATTCAGTACTTC. The whole variable domain, filled in from reference TRBV2 and TRBJ2-4, reads EPEVTQTPSHQVTQMGQEVILRCVPISNHLYFYWYRQILGQKVEFLVSFYNNEISEKSEIFDDQFSVERPDGSNFTLKIRSTKLEDSAMYFCASSEVGGGNIQYFGAGTRLSVL.

The J gene is TRBJ2-7, the V gene TRBV11-2, with TRBD1 identical over 9 bases. The V gene's germline CDR1 is SGHAT and CDR2 FQNNGV. This CDR3 has 16 amino acids. J was trimmed by 5 bases and V by 2 bases; bases with no gene match: 10. This CDR3 is CASSLLYRGRINEQYF. The CDR3 DNA sequence: TGTGCCAGCAGCTTACTCTACAGGGGGCGTATAAACGAGCAGTACTTC.

The CDR3 coding sequence is TGTGCCACTCGGGGGGAGAACACCGGGGAGCTGTTTTTT. This encodes CATRGENTGELFF. V usage is TRBV6-4 and J usage is TRBJ2-2; TRBD2 aligns across 7 bases. J gave up 1 base and V 10 bases, and 3 bases lay outside the gene matches. The germline V gene encodes CDR1 MRHNA and CDR2 SNTAGT. The CDR3 has 13 amino acids.